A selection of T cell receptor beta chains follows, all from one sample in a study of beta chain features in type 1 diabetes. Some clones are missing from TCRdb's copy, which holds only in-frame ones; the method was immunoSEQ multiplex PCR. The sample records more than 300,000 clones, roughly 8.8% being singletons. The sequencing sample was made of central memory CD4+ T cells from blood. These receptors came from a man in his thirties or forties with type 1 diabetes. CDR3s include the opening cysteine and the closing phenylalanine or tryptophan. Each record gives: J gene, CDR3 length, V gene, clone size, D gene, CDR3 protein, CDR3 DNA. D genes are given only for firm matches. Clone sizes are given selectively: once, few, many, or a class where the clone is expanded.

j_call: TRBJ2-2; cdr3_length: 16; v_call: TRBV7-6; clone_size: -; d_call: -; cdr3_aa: CASSLGGGPYTGELFF; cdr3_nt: TGTGCCAGCAGCTTGGGCGGGGGCCCTTACACCGGGGAGCTGTTTTTT
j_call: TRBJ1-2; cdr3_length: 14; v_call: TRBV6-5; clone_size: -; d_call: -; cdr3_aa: CASSYSGGVYGYTF; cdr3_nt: TGTGCCAGCAGTTACTCCGGGGGAGTCTATGGCTACACCTTC
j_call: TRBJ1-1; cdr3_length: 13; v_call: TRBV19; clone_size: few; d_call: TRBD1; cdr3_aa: CATRGTENTEAFF; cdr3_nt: TGTGCCACTCGAGGGACAGAGAACACTGAAGCTTTCTTT
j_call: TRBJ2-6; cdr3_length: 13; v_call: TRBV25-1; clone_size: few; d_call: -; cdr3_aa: CASNGAGANVLTF; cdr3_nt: TGTGCCAGCAATGGAGCTGGGGCCAACGTCCTGACTTTC
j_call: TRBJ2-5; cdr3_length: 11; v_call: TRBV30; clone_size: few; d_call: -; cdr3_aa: CACSWGETQYF; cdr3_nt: TGTGCCTGCTCATGGGGGGAGACCCAGTACTTC
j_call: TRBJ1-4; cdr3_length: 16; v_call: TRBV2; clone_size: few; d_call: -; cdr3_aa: CASSEESGASSEKLFF; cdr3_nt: TGTGCCAGCAGTGAAGAATCGGGGGCGAGTTCTGAAAAACTGTTTTTT
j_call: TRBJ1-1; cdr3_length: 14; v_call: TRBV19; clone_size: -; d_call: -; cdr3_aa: CASSINAGDTEAFF; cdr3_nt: TGTGCCAGTAGTATTAATGCGGGGGACACTGAAGCTTTCTTT
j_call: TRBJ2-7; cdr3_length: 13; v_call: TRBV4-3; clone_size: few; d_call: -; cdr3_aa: CASSQDPGGEQYF; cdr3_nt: TGCGCCAGCAGCCAGGATCCTGGGGGCGAGCAGTACTTC
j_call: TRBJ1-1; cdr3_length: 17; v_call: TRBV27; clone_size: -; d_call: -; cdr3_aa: CASSLSGPQGGNTEAFF; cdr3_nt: TGTGCCAGCAGTTTATCGGGTCCCCAGGGAGGGAACACTGAAGCTTTCTTT
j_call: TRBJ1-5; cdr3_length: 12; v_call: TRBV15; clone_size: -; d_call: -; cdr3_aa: CATSRDIQPQHF; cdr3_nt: TGTGCCACCAGCAGAGATATTCAGCCCCAGCATTTT
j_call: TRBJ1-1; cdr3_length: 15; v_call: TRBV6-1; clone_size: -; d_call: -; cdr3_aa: CASSERARENTEAFF; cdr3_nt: TGTGCCAGCAGTGAACGGGCCCGGGAGAACACTGAAGCTTTCTTT
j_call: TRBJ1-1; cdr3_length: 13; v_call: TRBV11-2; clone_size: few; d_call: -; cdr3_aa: CASSFTRGTEAFF; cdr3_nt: TGTGCCAGCAGCTTTACTAGGGGTACTGAAGCTTTCTTT
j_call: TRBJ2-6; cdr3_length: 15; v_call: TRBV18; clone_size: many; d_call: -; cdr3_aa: CASSSGPSGANVLTF; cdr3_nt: TGTGCCAGCTCATCCGGCCCCTCTGGGGCCAACGTCCTGACTTTC
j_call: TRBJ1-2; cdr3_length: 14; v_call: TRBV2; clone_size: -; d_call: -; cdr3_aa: CASTSEQGRSGYTF; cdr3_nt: TGTGCCAGCACCAGCGAGCAGGGGAGGAGTGGCTACACCTTC
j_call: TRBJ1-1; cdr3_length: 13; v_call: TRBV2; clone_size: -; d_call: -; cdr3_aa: CASTAGPNTEAFF; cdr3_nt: TGTGCCAGCACTGCAGGGCCTAACACTGAAGCTTTCTTT
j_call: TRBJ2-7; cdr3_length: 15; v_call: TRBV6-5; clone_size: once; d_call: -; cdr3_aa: CASRTARGTSYEQYF; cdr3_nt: TGTGCCAGCAGGACTGCGAGGGGGACCTCCTACGAGCAGTACTTC
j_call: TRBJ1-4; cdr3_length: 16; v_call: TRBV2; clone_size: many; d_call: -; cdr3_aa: CASRHGLPAANEKLFF; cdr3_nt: TGTGCCAGCAGACACGGACTTCCCGCGGCTAATGAAAAACTGTTTTTT
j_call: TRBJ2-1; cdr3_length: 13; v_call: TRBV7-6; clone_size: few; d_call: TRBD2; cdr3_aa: CASSTGGRDEQFF; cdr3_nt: TGTGCCAGCAGTACCGGGGGGAGGGATGAGCAGTTCTTC